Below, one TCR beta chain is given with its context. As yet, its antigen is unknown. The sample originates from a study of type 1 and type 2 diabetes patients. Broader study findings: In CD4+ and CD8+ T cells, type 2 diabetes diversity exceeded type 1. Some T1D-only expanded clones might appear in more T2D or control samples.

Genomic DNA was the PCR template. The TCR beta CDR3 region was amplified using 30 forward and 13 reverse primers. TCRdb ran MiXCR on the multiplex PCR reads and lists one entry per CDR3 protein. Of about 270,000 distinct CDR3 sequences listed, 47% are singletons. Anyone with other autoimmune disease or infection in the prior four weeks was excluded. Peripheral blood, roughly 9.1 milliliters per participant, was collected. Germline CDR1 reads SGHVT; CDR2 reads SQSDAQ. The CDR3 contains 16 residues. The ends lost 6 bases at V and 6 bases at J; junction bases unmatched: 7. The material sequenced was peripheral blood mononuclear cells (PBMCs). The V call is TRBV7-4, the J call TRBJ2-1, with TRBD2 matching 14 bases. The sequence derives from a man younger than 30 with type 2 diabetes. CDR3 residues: CASSHRTSGRPNEQFF. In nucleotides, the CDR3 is TGTGCCAGCAGTCACCGGACTAGCGGGAGGCCCAATGAGCAGTTCTTC.